This T cell receptor (beta chain) was identified during a study of shared clonotypes between healthy human individuals. Study summary: Each donor had three CD4 naive, three CD4 memory, two CD8 naive and one CD8 memory plate.

The protocol was immunoSEQ multiplex PCR, while the TCRdb copy is restricted to in-frame clones and leaves out a portion. Altogether around 980,000 clones are present, more than 75% being singletons, with the ten largest covering under 0.8%. Sequencing was done on a sample of memory CD4+ T cells from PBMCs. The subset here: CD45RA-negative fraction. This receptor was taken from a man between 18 and 29 years old in good health. Some clones in this sample may be carry-over from other donors' samples.

The CDR3 is CASSDYRGMGGYTF. CDR3 DNA: TGTGCCAGCAGCGATTATCGGGGGATGGGAGGCTACACCTTC. The chain couples TRBV5-6 to TRBJ1-2; the D gene is possibly TRBD1 (5 bases). Germline CDR1 SGHDT, CDR2 YYEEEE. The V end lost 4 bases, the J end lost 8 bases, and 18 bases lay between the germline ends. The CDR3 loop spans 14 amino acids.